The present T cell receptor beta chain was sequenced within a study of blood T cell repertoires in COVID-19. Clones were read by immunoSEQ multiplex PCR, and TCRdb kept only the in-frame ones, dropping some. Counted here are some 270,000 clones, roughly nine tenths occurring once; the ten biggest clones make up about 4.5%. The CDR3 spans 16 residues. V shed 4 bases, J shed 4 bases, and the junction held 7 bases outside the gene matches. Germline-derived CDR1 and CDR2 are LGHNA and YSLEER. The TCR originated in a middle-aged woman who had recovered from COVID-19. The chain joins TRBV4-3 to TRBJ2-2; TRBD1 matches 9 bases. The sequenced material came from peripheral blood. CDR3 coding DNA: TGCGCCAGCAGCCCGAGGACAGGGGCGAGCACCGGGGAGCTGTTTTTT. The encoded protein is CASSPRTGASTGELFF.